This is a list of T cell receptor beta chains from one sample in a study of spatial heterogeneity in lung cancer. In TCRdb, the 5' RACE reads were re-called with MiXCR into one record per CDR3 protein. Of some 43,000 distinct CDR3 sequences listed, roughly a tenth were seen once; the top ten hold over 15%. This specimen consisted of PBMCs, obtained at follow-up. The source of these receptors is a female donor with early-stage non-small cell lung cancer. Both conserved end residues are part of each CDR3. D genes are given only for firm matches. Size is stated for part of the rows, as once, few or many counts, or as a class when the clone is expanded.

clone_size	d_call	v_call	j_call	cdr3_aa	cdr3_nt
.	TRBD2	TRBV4-3	TRBJ2-7	CASSQVIAGGFYEQYF	TGCGCCAGCAGCCAAGTTATAGCGGGGGGTTTTTACGAGCAGTACTTC
many	.	TRBV7-2	TRBJ2-3	CASSSQTADTQYF	TGTGCCAGCAGCTCGCAGACCGCAGATACGCAGTATTTT
many	TRBD1	TRBV24-1	TRBJ2-1	CATSDTRTGVGNEQFF	TGTGCCACCAGTGATACGAGGACAGGGGTTGGGAATGAGCAGTTCTTC
few	.	TRBV14	TRBJ2-2	CASSQAILAGELFF	TGTGCCAGCAGCCAAGCTATCCTGGCCGGGGAGCTGTTTTTT
many	.	TRBV12-3/TRBV12-4	TRBJ2-2	CASRIGGAGELFF	TGTGCCAGCAGGATAGGCGGGGCCGGGGAGCTGTTTTTT
many	.	TRBV7-2	TRBJ2-5	CASSQGTARQETQYF	TGTGCCAGCAGCCAGGGGACCGCACGCCAAGAGACCCAGTACTTC
.	TRBD1	TRBV28	TRBJ1-1	CASAGTGVRTEAFF	TGTGCCAGCGCCGGGACAGGGGTTCGCACTGAAGCTTTCTTT
many	.	TRBV7-9	TRBJ1-3	CASSFLTGLTIYF	TGTGCCAGCAGCTTTCTAACCGGGCTCACCATATATTTT
many	.	TRBV11-2	TRBJ1-1	CASRLPGRGNTEAFF	TGTGCCAGCAGATTGCCCGGGAGGGGCAACACTGAAGCTTTCTTT
many	.	TRBV7-2	TRBJ1-2	CASTFEERVLHGYTF	TGTGCCAGCACCTTCGAGGAGAGGGTTCTCCATGGCTACACCTTC